Listed here are 27 T cell receptor beta chains from one sample, sequenced in a study of blood T cell repertoires in COVID-19 (dated by TCRdb to the early 2020s). The library was produced with the immunoSEQ multiplex PCR assay. The immuneACCESS repertoire file appears here via TCRdb, limited to in-frame rearrangements. These files lack a portion of the clones; in checked studies, under half of the deficit traces to unresolved V genes, and the cause of the others is not known. The table for this sample lists roughly 120,000 clones; more than 80% of them were counted only once. The ten largest make up under 9.5% of the sample. Input material: peripheral blood. The receptors here all came from a woman aged 40 to 49 with acute or convalescent COVID-19.

The rearrangement joins TRBV5-1 to TRBJ2-7; TRBD1 matches at 7 bases. V shed 4 bases, J shed 3 bases, and the junction held 7 bases outside the gene matches. This CDR3 contains 14 residues. The germline V gene has CDR1 SGHRS and CDR2 YFSETQ. For the CDR3, the DNA is TGCGCCAGCAGCCCTCAGGGACAGTACTACGAGCAGTACTTC. Translating it yields CASSPQGQYYEQYF.

The V and J genes are TRBV5-6 and TRBJ1-3; D unresolved. Germline lookup yields CDR1 SGHDT and CDR2 YYEEEE. The CDR3 is made up of 13 amino acids. Trimming removed 0 bases at V and 4 bases at J, with 5 bases between. CDR3 DNA sequence: TGTGCCAGCAGCTTGGCCCCAGGAAACACCATATATTTT. It encodes CASSLAPGNTIYF. Full variable domain (outside the CDR3, taken from reference TRBV5-6 and TRBJ1-3): DAGVTQSPTHLIKTRGQQVTLRCSPKSGHDTVSWYQQALGQGPQFIFQYYEEEERQRGNFPDRFSGHQFPNYSSELNVNALLLGDSALYLCASSLAPGNTIYFGEGSWLTVV.

The gene calls are TRBV3-1 (or the pseudogene TRBV3-2) and TRBJ2-2; 7 bases are a match to TRBD1. The CDR3 spans 14 residues. The V segment lost 4 bases and the J segment 3 bases; nucleotides outside the gene matches: 2. Germline lookup yields CDR1 LGHDT and CDR2 YNNKEL (reference sequence). CDR3 coding DNA: TGTGCCAGCAGCCGGACAGGAGACACCGGGGAGCTGTTTTTT. Translating gives CASSRTGDTGELFF.

V gene TRBV6-5 combines with J gene TRBJ1-6, with D perhaps matching TRBD1 (5 bases). V lost 6 bases, J lost 3 bases, and 12 bases lay in between. The CDR3 is 15 amino acids. Germline CDR1 and CDR2: MNHEY and SVGAGI. As DNA, the CDR3 is TGTGCCAGCAGGTCCAGGGTAAACTATAATTCACCCCTCCACTTT. Its translation: CASRSRVNYNSPLHF.

The V call is TRBV6-5, the J call TRBJ1-3; the D is unclear. The CDR3 contains 13 residues. Deletions cut 7 bases from V and 5 bases from J, with 12 bases between. The germline V gene has CDR1 MNHEY and CDR2 SVGAGI. CDR3 in amino acids: CASTSGRRNTIYF. CDR3 sequence (DNA): TGTGCCAGCACCTCGGGGAGAAGAAACACCATATATTTT.

The rearrangement links TRBV19 to TRBJ2-1, with D possibly being TRBD1 (5 bases). Trimming took off 3 bases at V and 1 base at J, with 7 bases between the two ends. Per germline, CDR1 LNHDA and CDR2 SQIVND (reference sequence). This CDR3 region has 14 residues. CDR3 DNA: TGTGCCAGTAGTATTCAGGGATCCTACAATGAGCAGTTCTTC. Its protein is CASSIQGSYNEQFF.

The CDR3 spells CASSRSDRPTEAFF. In DNA, the CDR3 is TGTGCCAGCAGCCGTTCGGACAGACCCACTGAAGCTTTCTTT. The rearrangement links TRBV27 to TRBJ1-1; tentative D call: TRBD1 (6 bases). Trimming removed 6 bases from V and 4 bases from J, with 15 bases in between. Germline CDR1 MNHEY, CDR2 SMNVEV (reference sequence). The CDR3 contains 14 residues.

The chain uses TRBV9 and TRBJ1-3, with D possibly TRBD1 on 5 matching bases. The V end lost 0 bases, the J end lost 2 bases, and 18 bases lay between the germline ends. CDR1 is SGDLS, CDR2 YYNGEE, per germline. The CDR3 is made up of 18 amino acids. The CDR3 DNA follows: TGTGCCAGCAGCGTAGGACAAGGGGTTCGCGGAGCTGGAAACACCATATATTTT. Translation: CASSVGQGVRGAGNTIYF.

This chain joins TRBV9 and TRBJ1-5; 7 bases line up with TRBD1. There are 16 residues in the CDR3. Germline-derived CDR1 and CDR2 are SGDLS and YYNGEE. Trimming removed 4 bases from V and 2 bases from J; junction bases left unmatched: 9. The CDR3 DNA is TGTGCCAGCAGCCCCTCCCCAACAGGGGGCAATCAGCCCCAGCATTTT. Its translation is CASSPSPTGGNQPQHF.

This rearrangement joins TRBV7-9 to TRBJ2-5, with 14 bases that match TRBD2. V trimming: 7 bases; J trimming: 5 bases; junction bases outside the gene matches: 18. Germline V CDR1 and CDR2: SEHNR, FQNEAQ (reference sequence). The CDR3 loop spans 19 amino acids. CDR3 in DNA: TGTGCCAGCAACTCAAGATATTTCCCGACTAGCGGGGGGGCTGAGACCCAGTACTTC. This translates into CASNSRYFPTSGGAETQYF.

This clone appeared a single time. CDR3 sequence: CASSPYGSTGVDQPQHF. In nucleotides, the CDR3 is TGTGCCAGCTCACCTTACGGTTCAACAGGGGTTGATCAGCCCCAGCATTTT. The J gene is TRBJ1-5, the V gene TRBV18; TRBD1 matches 7 bases. The CDR3 sequence is 17 residues long. Trimming took 3 bases from V and 5 from J; bases not matched to a gene: 13. Germline CDR1 KGHSH, CDR2 LQKENI. The full variable domain, with the rest looked up from reference TRBV18 and TRBJ1-5, is NAGVMQNPRHLVRRRGQEARLRCSPMKGHSHVYWYRQLPEEGLKFMVYLQKENIIDESGMPKERFSAEFPKEGPSILRIQQVVRGDSAAYFCASSPYGSTGVDQPQHFGDGTRLSIL.

This sequence joins TRBV3-1 (or the pseudogene TRBV3-2) and TRBJ2-7; D perhaps matches TRBD1 (6 bases). CDR1 and CDR2 (germline): LGHDT, YNNKEL (reference sequence). The germline V and J ends were trimmed by 5 bases and 0 bases, with 14 bases remaining between them. The CDR3 length is 15 residues. In DNA, the CDR3 is TGTGCCAGCAGCGGCGGACAGATGAGCTCCTACGAGCAGTACTTC. It encodes CASSGGQMSSYEQYF.

This chain uses TRBV2 with TRBJ1-1; D not certain. The CDR3 runs to 14 residues. Trimming took off 2 bases at V and 4 bases at J, with 11 bases between the two ends. CDR1 is SNHLY and CDR2 is FYNNEI in the germline V gene. CDR3 coding DNA: TGTGCCAGCAGTGAATACCAGGTAGGCACTGAAGCTTTCTTT. It is translated as CASSEYQVGTEAFF. The full variable domain, with the rest looked up from reference TRBV2 and TRBJ1-1, is EPEVTQTPSHQVTQMGQEVILRCVPISNHLYFYWYRQILGQKVEFLVSFYNNEISEKSEIFDDQFSVERPDGSNFTLKIRSTKLEDSAMYFCASSEYQVGTEAFFGQGTRLTVV.

The chain couples TRBV6-5 to TRBJ1-1; TRBD1 aligns across 9 bases. There are 15 residues in the CDR3. Germline CDR1 MNHEY, CDR2 SVGAGI. With V trimmed by 4 bases and J by 4 bases, 7 bases remained unmatched. Here the CDR3 reads CASSSKGQGSTEAFF. CDR3 in DNA: TGTGCCAGCAGTTCGAAAGGACAGGGGAGCACTGAAGCTTTCTTT.

The genes are TRBV12-3 or TRBV12-4 and TRBJ1-5; D remains unclear. CDR3 size: 12 residues. The germline V and J ends were trimmed by 7 bases and 7 bases, with 11 bases remaining between them. CDR3 sequence: CASNTAGQPQHF. The CDR3 DNA follows: TGTGCCAGCAATACAGCAGGACAGCCCCAGCATTTT.

The chain employs TRBV19 and TRBJ1-2; D possibly corresponds to TRBD1 (5 bases). Trimming removed 10 bases at V and 2 bases at J, with 11 bases between. The CDR3 has 12 amino acids. Germline CDR1 reads LNHDA; CDR2 reads SQIVND (reference sequence). The DNA of the CDR3 is TGTGCCACTTGGGGGGGGAACTATGGCTACACCTTC. This encodes CATWGGNYGYTF.

CDR3 region: CASSPPQGIYGYTF. CDR3 DNA: TGTGCCAGCTCACCACCGCAGGGTATCTATGGCTACACCTTC. The rearrangement uses TRBV18 and TRBJ1-2, with D possibly TRBD1 on 5 matching bases. The CDR3 runs 14 residues. CDR1 KGHSH and CDR2 LQKENI come from the germline V gene. V lost 0 bases and J lost 4, with 9 bases in between.

This clone turned up a few times. The V gene is TRBV9, the J gene TRBJ2-1, with 13 bases that match TRBD2. V was pared by 3 bases and J by 3 bases, with 9 bases of the junction left unmatched. Germline assignment: CDR1 SGDLS and CDR2 YYNGEE. The CDR3 sequence is 18 residues long. DNA of the CDR3: TGTGCCAGCAGCGGGAGACTAGCGGGGGGAACAGACTACAATGAGCAGTTCTTC. Translation: CASSGRLAGGTDYNEQFF.

The gene calls are TRBV5-5 and TRBJ2-1; D is unclear. The CDR3 is made up of 12 amino acids. The V and J ends lost 1 base and 5 bases respectively, with 4 bases between them. Germline V CDR1 and CDR2: SGHKS, YYEKEE (reference sequence). Here the CDR3 DNA reads TGTGCCAGCAGCTTGCCAGACAATGAGCAGTTCTTC. Its translation is CASSLPDNEQFF.

V is TRBV19 and J is TRBJ2-1; 8 nucleotides align to TRBD1. Germline-derived CDR1 and CDR2 are LNHDA and SQIVND (reference sequence). The J segment lost 4 bases and the V segment lost 5 bases, leaving 10 bases of the junction unmatched. CDR3 length: 16 amino acids. The CDR3: CASSLTGRGLYNEQFF. The DNA for the CDR3 is TGTGCCAGTAGTCTCACCGGCAGGGGGCTTTACAATGAGCAGTTCTTC.

The V gene is TRBV23-1, the J gene TRBJ1-1, with D tentatively TRBD1 (6 bases). TRBV23-1 is marked as an open reading frame, function uncertain. The V end was cut by 11 bases, the J end by 11 bases, with 30 bases between. There are 15 residues in the CDR3. CDR3 in amino acids: CASKGEQGIIVMAFF. In DNA, the CDR3 is TGCGCCTCCAAAGGGGAACAGGGTATTATAGTTATGGCTTTCTTT.

The sample holds a few counts of this clone. The CDR3: CASRTGGLNTEAFF. In nucleotides, the CDR3 is TGTGCCAGTAGGACAGGGGGCCTGAACACTGAAGCTTTCTTT. V is TRBV19 and J is TRBJ1-1, with 10 positions matching TRBD1. The trim removed 6 bases at V and 0 bases at J, leaving 1 base unmatched. The CDR3 is 14 amino acids. CDR1 is LNHDA, CDR2 SQIVND, per germline (reference sequence).

In this sample, this clone turned up once. V gene TRBV30 combines with J gene TRBJ2-5, with TRBD1 identical over 11 bases. This CDR3 has 15 residues. Germline-derived CDR1 and CDR2 are GTSNPN and SVGIG (reference sequence). The trim removed 5 bases at V and 7 bases at J, leaving 12 bases unmatched. For the CDR3, the DNA is TGTGCCTGGGAGGGACAGGGGGGTTCGTTGACGACCCAGTACTTC. It translates to CAWEGQGGSLTTQYF. The full variable domain, in which reference TRBV30 and TRBJ2-5 provide the parts outside the CDR3, is SQTIHQWPATLVQPVGSPLSLECTVEGTSNPNLYWYRQAAGRGLQLLFYSVGIGQISSEVPQNLSASRPQDRQFILSSKKLLLSDSGFYLCAWEGQGGSLTTQYFGPGTRLLVL.

J is TRBJ1-2 and V is TRBV7-3; tentatively, D is TRBD1 (5 bases). The CDR3 loop spans 14 amino acids. Between the trimmed V and J ends, which lost 6 bases and 6 bases, there was a span of 17 bases. Per germline, CDR1 SGHTA and CDR2 FQGTGA. The CDR3 DNA sequence: TGTGCCAGCAGTTTAGGCCCCGGGGGGGATGGCTACACCTTC. It encodes CASSLGPGGDGYTF.

The chain's CDR3 is CASSLSGTGAYEQYF. Written as DNA, the CDR3 is TGTGCCAGCAGTCTATCCGGGACAGGAGCCTACGAGCAGTACTTC. This chain uses TRBV6-5 with TRBJ2-7; TRBD1 matches at 8 bases. After removal of 5 bases from V and 2 bases from J, the junction contained 8 bases not matched to a gene. In germline, CDR1 is MNHEY, CDR2 SVGAGI. CDR3 length: 15 residues.

V is TRBV5-6 and J is TRBJ2-7; tentative D call: TRBD1 (6 bases). Germline V CDR1 and CDR2: SGHDT, YYEEEE. CDR3 length: 15 amino acids. V shed 3 bases and J shed 5 bases, with 18 bases lying between them. CDR3 region: CASSSGLQGKNEQYF. CDR3 sequence (DNA): TGTGCCAGCAGCTCCGGGTTACAGGGTAAGAACGAGCAGTACTTC.

The rearrangement links TRBV6-5 to TRBJ1-2; 11 nucleotides agree with TRBD1. The germline CDR1 and CDR2 sequences are MNHEY and SVGAGI. The CDR3 totals 15 residues. The V segment lost 2 bases and the J segment 8 bases; nucleotides outside the gene matches: 7. CDR3 coding DNA: TGTGCCAGCAGTTACACGGACAGGGGGCGCCGGGGCTACACCTTC. Translating gives CASSYTDRGRRGYTF.